The present TCR beta chain was sequenced within a study of cytomegalovirus exposure and HLA in healthy donors (dated by TCRdb to 2016 to 2017). Study-wide context: An earlier analysis of under 600 of the donors reported approximately 300 Gb of sequence data and some 100 million unique TCR beta sequences from about 200 million T cells. To predict cytomegalovirus infection status, the study combined high-throughput TCR immunosequencing, statistical association of individual TCRs with disease status, and machine learning. A later analysis re-analyzed previously published TCR beta repertoires from about 730 donors and added high-resolution HLA genotyping to study TCR occurrence patterns. Donor age, sex, ethnicity and CMV serostatus were compiled together with the repertoire data. Every discovery cohort repertoire had been produced on one sequencing platform. The study aimed to test whether cataloging public T cell receptors could reveal signatures of past pathogen exposure. About five DR-DQ haplotypes were treated as single units for association and clustering because of strong linkage in the cohort. In a later genetic analysis, genome-wide SNP genotypes for 398 of the 666 donors were used, and that subset was treated as a discovery cohort. Across 398 genotyped donors of the cohort, an average of roughly 230,000 unique TCR beta nucleotide sequences per donor were sequenced, and 15% to 20% of those sequences were non-productive. About 300 gigabases of sequencing data and tens of millions of unique TCR sequences were included in an early release covering about 700 HLA-typed donors. To decide whether each TCR beta V gene segment behaved as functional or pseudogenic, an earlier analysis of over 500 of the donors relied on high-throughput TCR beta sequencing. In the later analysis, no new phenotypic data were used to find candidate immune exposures; instead, reliance was placed on TCR beta sequences and their occurrence across donors. Of the approximately 400 genotyped donors, 75% to 85% were placed in the genetic ancestry cluster associated with self-reported Caucasian donors. Both class I and class II loci were covered by HLA typing, at four-digit resolution. The number of donors typed differed by locus, with 629-630 for A, B, C, DRB1 and DQB1, roughly 550 for DQA1, nearly 610 for DPA1, and 450 to 480 for DPB1. The T cell repertoires of 666 subjects were profiled by immunosequencing and related to cytomegalovirus serostatus. Along with the roughly 610-subject first cohort, a separate validation cohort of over 90 different subjects was used. General study outcomes and caveats: When HLA alleles, especially DR and DQ, strongly co-occurred, attributing TCR associations to individual alleles was difficult. Compared with equally common non-associated chains, HLA-associated TCR beta chains in a later analysis were more clonally expanded and had lower generation probabilities. The study gave a list of 150 to 200 TCR beta chains associated with cytomegalovirus. Broadly in line with IMGT annotations, most TCR beta V segments showed up in productive rearrangements about 87% or about 30% of the time in an earlier analysis of approximately 640 of the donors. A further reported finding was that TCR beta sequences accurately predicted the HLA-A and HLA-B alleles for most subjects in the first cohort. Because some donors lacked HLA typing at each locus, the association tests relied only on the typed subset. Linkage disequilibrium might explain the correlated functional status among segregating V segments, but an unknown experimental factor could not be excluded. A later analysis associated about 17,000 TCR beta sequences with specific HLA alleles at a false discovery rate of 0.05. Because counts were too low, roughly 18 rarely observed V segments, including chromosome 9 orphons, were left out of the earlier analysis of a few hundred of the donors. According to a later analysis, parvovirus B19, influenza, CMV and Epstein-Barr virus appeared linked to several top co-occurrence clusters. According to a later analysis, TCR association rates differed among HLA loci, with DRB1 alleles showing the most associated TCRs and HLA-C alleles showing the fewest. In vitro tests confirmed that a few of the cytomegalovirus-associated TCR beta chains recognize cytomegalovirus antigens. V-gene and J-gene trimming of TCR beta chains was associated with a missense DCLRE1C variant in a later genetic analysis, and the association was replicated in an independent cohort. In a later analysis, most CMV-associated TCR beta chains were found to appear HLA-restricted, with HLA associations seemingly driven largely by CMV exposure. Because the 87-base-pair reads could not distinguish some IMGT-functional V segments, including TRBV6-2 and TRBV6-3, those segments were excluded. The classifier was reported to diagnose cytomegalovirus status with high specificity and sensitivity in both the original and validation cohorts. While some public TCRs were present in many individuals, most TCR sequences turned up only very rarely across donors. The cohort was sequenced for TCR beta chains only, and without alpha or paired-chain data the features that could be detected were limited. The sequencing pipeline was judged likely to have produced a cluster of highly shared sequence variants as a technical artifact. Presence/absence analyses assumed roughly uniform sequencing depth across donors, an assumption that may not hold. According to the authors, the approach could potentially be generalized to other disease states and immunological phenotypes. CMV serostatus was the only immune exposure information available for the cohort. A later genetic analysis reported fewer N-insertions in productive TCRs among donors in an Asian-associated ancestry cluster than the approximately 670-donor mean.

The method behind the library was the immunoSEQ multiplex PCR assay. For the multiplex PCR, a mixture combining 60 forward primers for TCR Vbeta segments and 13 reverse primers for TCR Jbeta segments was used. The CDR3 region of rearranged TCR beta genes was amplified from genomic DNA by a multiplex PCR assay. The Illumina HiSeq System was used to sequence the amplified TCR beta libraries as 87-base-pair reads. From the authors' description of their analysis: A later analysis tallied around 82 million unique TCR beta chains across the 666 repertoires, and approximately 12 million of those chains were shared by two or more donors. Raw reads were error-corrected and collapsed into unique sequences by a nearest-neighbor algorithm in which closely related sequences were merged to remove PCR and sequencing errors. V, D and J gene segments were assigned by aligning CDR3 sequences to IMGT reference sequences. For a sequence to be retained, at least a six-nucleotide match to both a V gene segment and a J gene segment was required. Rearrangements were called productive when the CDR3 lacked stop codons and stayed in frame with V and J; all others were non-productive. Following IMGT convention, CDR3 was defined as the stretch from the second conserved V-encoded cysteine to the conserved J-encoded phenylalanine. The earlier analysis of 587 of the donors excluded any sequence lacking an unambiguous match to a single V gene segment. In an earlier analysis of 500 to 750 of the donors, V segments were called functional above 56.7% productive rearrangements and were called segregating when the between-donor standard deviation exceeded 5%. To diagnose cytomegalovirus status from the catalog of TCR beta chain sequences, a statistical classification framework was built. A later analysis assigned V and J genes by comparing TCR nucleotide sequences with IMGT/GENE-DB human TR gene sequences. The TCRdist pipeline was used in a later analysis to assign CDR3 sequences and most-parsimonious VDJ recombination scenarios. In a later analysis, each TCR beta chain was defined by its CDR3 amino acid sequence together with its V-gene family, and reads without a unique V-gene family were excluded. As a way to deal with suspected cross-contamination and a sequencing artifact, a later analysis dropped more than 500 nucleotide sequences that were highly shared and had low generation probability. In a later analysis, a clonal expansion index for each public chain was calculated from normalized within-repertoire ranks of inferred template counts. Generation probabilities in a later analysis came from a VDJ recombination model fitted to out-of-frame rearrangements, and those results were checked against IGoR. Hypergeometric tests were used in a later analysis to score TCR-TCR, TCR-HLA and TCR-CMV co-occurrence, with a repertoire-size bias correction applied to the TCR pairs. To estimate false discovery rates, a later analysis permuted the HLA or CMV assignments 20 times. In a later analysis, co-occurring TCRs were grouped using DBSCAN, with TCRdist sequence similarity added in when clustering inside HLA-allele-positive subsets. Repertoires with fewer than 30,000 or more than 120,000 public chains were left out of co-occurrence clustering, as were five repertoires with anomalous nucleotide sharing. Entries here come from immuneACCESS through TCRdb and include only in-frame sequences with V and J called. Some clones fail to appear in such tables; in the studies checked, an unresolved V gene covers under half of the shortfall, and the cause of the remainder is unknown. D and trimming were read from the DNA, whereas the V and J calls and clone size are those reported in that table. This sample gives some 150,000 clones in total; approximately 79% of them show up just once. The ten most abundant clones make up about 4.4% of the sample.

Spanning cysteine to phenylalanine, the CDR3 consists of 15 amino acids. CDR3 DNA only is kept here, 45 bases in frame from base 1. V and J are truncated by 4 bases and 0 bases respectively, leaving an intervening sequence of 10 bases. CDR1 LGHNA and CDR2 YNFKEQ were looked up in the germline V gene. The cohort was made up of under 800 healthy bone marrow donors. At the time of sampling, every cohort member was nominally healthy, though immune exposures that went unrecorded were likely present. The donor was CMV seronegative and was included in the group of a few hundred seronegative cohort members. Each donor provided a peripheral blood sample, and peripheral blood mononuclear cells were used for TCR beta sequencing. Genomic DNA extraction from the blood cell samples was performed with the Qiagen DNeasy Blood Extraction Kit. Worth noting for this clone: Its cognate antigen has yet to be identified. No quality values exist for individual bases; no much larger clone is one base distant.

This TCR came from a middle-aged man in good health and CMV-seronegative. The chain couples TRBV4-2 to TRBJ1-5, with the D segment identity uncertain. The sequenced material came from PBMCs. The nucleotide sequence is given as TGTGCCAGCAGCCTCCACAGATATAGCAATCAGCCCCAGCATTTT. The resulting protein is CASSLHRYSNQPQHF.